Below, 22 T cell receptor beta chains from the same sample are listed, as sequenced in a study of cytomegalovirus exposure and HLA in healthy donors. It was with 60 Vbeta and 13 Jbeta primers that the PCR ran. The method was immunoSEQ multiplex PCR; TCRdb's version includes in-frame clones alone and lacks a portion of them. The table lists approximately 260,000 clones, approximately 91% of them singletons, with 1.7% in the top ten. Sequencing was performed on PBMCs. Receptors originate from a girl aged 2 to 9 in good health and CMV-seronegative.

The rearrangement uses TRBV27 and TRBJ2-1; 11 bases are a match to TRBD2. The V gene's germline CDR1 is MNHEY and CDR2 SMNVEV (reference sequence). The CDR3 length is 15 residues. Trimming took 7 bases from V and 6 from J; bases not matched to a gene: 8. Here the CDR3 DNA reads TGTGCCAGCATCCGAAGACTAGCGGGGTTCAATGAGCAGTTCTTC. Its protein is CASIRRLAGFNEQFF.

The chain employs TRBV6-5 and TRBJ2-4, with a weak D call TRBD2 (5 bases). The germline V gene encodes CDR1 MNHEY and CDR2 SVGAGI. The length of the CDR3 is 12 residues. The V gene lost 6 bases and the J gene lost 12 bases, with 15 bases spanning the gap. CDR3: CASSASGNHQYF. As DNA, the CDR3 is TGTGCCAGCAGCGCGTCCGGGAACCATCAGTACTTC.

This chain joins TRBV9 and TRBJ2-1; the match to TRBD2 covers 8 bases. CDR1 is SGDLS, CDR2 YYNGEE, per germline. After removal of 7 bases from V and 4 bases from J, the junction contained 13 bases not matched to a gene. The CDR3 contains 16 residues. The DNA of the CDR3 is TGTGCCAGCGGGGGGGGATTACTAGCGGCATACAATGAGCAGTTCTTC. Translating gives CASGGGLLAAYNEQFF.

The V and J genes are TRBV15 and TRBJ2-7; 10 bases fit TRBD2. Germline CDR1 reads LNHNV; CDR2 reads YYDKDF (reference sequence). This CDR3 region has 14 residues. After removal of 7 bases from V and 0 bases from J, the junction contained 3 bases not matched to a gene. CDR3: CATKSGRVSYEQYF. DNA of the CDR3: TGTGCCACCAAGAGCGGGAGGGTCTCCTACGAGCAGTACTTC. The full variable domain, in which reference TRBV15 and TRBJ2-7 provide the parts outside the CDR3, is DAMVIQNPRYQVTQFGKPVTLSCSQTLNHNVMYWYQQKSSQAPKLLFHYYDKDFNNEADTPDNFQSRRPNTSFCFLDIRSPGLGDTAMYLCATKSGRVSYEQYFGPGTRLTVT.

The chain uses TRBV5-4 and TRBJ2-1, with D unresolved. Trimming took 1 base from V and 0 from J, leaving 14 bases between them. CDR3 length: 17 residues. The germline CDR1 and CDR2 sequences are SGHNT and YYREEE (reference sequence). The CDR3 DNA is TGTGCCAGCAGCTTGCGGCTAGTCCCTAACTCCTACAATGAGCAGTTCTTC. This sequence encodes CASSLRLVPNSYNEQFF.

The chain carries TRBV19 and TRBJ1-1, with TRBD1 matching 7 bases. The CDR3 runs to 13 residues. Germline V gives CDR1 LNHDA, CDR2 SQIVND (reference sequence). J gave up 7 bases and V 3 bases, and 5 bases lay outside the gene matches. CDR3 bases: TGTGCCAGTAGTATCAAGGGGGCGAATGAAGCTTTCTTT. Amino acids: CASSIKGANEAFF.

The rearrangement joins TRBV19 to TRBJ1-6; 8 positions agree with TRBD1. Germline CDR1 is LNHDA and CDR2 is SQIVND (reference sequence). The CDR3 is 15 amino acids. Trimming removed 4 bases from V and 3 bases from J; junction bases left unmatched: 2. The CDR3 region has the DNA TGTGCCAGTAGTAGGGACAGGATCTATAATTCACCCCTCCACTTT. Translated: CASSRDRIYNSPLHF.

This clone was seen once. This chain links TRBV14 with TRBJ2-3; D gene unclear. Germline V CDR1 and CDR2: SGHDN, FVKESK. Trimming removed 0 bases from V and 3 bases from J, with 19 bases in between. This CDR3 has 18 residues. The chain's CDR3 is CASSQEVALGYSTDTQYF. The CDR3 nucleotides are TGTGCCAGCAGCCAAGAGGTTGCACTCGGGTATTCGACAGATACGCAGTATTTT.

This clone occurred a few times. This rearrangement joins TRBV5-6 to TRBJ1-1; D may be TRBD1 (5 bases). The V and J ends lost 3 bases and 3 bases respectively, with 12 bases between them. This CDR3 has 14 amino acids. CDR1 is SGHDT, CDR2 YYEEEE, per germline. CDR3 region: CASSWGRVDTEAFF. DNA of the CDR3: TGTGCCAGCAGCTGGGGCAGGGTGGACACTGAAGCTTTCTTT.

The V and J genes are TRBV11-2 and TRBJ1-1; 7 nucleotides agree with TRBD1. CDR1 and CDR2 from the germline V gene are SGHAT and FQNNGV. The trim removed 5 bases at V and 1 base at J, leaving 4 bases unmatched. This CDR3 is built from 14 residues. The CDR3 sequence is CASSLRDRNTEAFF. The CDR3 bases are TGTGCCAGCAGCCTCCGGGACAGGAACACTGAAGCTTTCTTT. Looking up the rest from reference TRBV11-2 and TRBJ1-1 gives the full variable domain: EAGVAQSPRYKIIEKRQSVAFWCNPISGHATLYWYQQILGQGPKLLIQFQNNGVVDDSQLPKDRFSAERLKGVDSTLKIQPAKLEDSAVYLCASSLRDRNTEAFFGQGTRLTVV.

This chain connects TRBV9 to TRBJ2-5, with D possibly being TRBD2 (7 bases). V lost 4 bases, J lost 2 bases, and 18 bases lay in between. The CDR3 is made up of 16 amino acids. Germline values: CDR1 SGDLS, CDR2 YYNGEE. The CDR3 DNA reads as TGTGCCAGCAGCAAACAAACGGGGGGCCTACAAGAGACCCAGTACTTC. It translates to CASSKQTGGLQETQYF. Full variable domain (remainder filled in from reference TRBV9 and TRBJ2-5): DSGVTQTPKHLITATGQRVTLRCSPRSGDLSVYWYQQSLDQGLQFLIQYYNGEERAKGNILERFSAQQFPDLHSELNLSSLELGDSALYFCASSKQTGGLQETQYFGPGTRLLVL.

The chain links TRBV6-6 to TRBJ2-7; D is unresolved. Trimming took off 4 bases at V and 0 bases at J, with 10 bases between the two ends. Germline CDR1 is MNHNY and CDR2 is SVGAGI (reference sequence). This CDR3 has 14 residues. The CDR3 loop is CASSSPHGSYEQYF. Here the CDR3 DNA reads TGTGCCAGCAGTTCCCCGCACGGCTCCTACGAGCAGTACTTC.

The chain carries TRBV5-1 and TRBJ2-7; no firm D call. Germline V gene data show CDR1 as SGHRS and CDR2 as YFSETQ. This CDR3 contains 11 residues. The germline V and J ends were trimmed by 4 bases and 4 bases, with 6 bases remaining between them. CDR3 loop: CASSASYEQYF. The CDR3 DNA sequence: TGCGCCAGCAGCGCGAGTTACGAGCAGTACTTC.

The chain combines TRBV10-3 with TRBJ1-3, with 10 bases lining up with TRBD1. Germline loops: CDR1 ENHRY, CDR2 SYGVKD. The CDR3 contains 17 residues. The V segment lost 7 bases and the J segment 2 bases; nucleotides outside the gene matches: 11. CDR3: CAITARAGTGAGNTIYF. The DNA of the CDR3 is TGTGCCATCACTGCCCGCGCCGGGACAGGGGCTGGAAACACCATATATTTT.

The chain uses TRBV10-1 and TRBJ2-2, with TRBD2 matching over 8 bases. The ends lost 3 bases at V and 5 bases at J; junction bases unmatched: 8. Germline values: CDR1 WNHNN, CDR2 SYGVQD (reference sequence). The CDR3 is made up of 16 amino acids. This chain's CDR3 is CASSDLKAGATGELFF. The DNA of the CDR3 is TGCGCCAGCAGTGACCTTAAAGCGGGAGCAACCGGGGAGCTGTTTTTT.

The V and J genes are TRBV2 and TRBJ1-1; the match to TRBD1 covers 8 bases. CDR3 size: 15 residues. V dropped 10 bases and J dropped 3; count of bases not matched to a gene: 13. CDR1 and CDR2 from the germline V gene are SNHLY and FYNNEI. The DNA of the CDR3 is TGTGCCATCGCAGGGGACAGGCATTCTGACACTGAAGCTTTCTTT. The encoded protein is CAIAGDRHSDTEAFF. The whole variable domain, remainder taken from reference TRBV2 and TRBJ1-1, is EPEVTQTPSHQVTQMGQEVILRCVPISNHLYFYWYRQILGQKVEFLVSFYNNEISEKSEIFDDQFSVERPDGSNFTLKIRSTKLEDSAMYFCAIAGDRHSDTEAFFGQGTRLTVV.

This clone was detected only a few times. The CDR3 DNA sequence: TGTGCCAGCAGCCTCCCCGAAGTGAGAGATACGCAGTATTTT. Residues: CASSLPEVRDTQYF. The chain joins TRBV5-4 to TRBJ2-3; D uncertain. The CDR3 extends over 14 amino acids. Germline V lookup: CDR1 SGHNT, CDR2 YYREEE (reference sequence). Trimming left V 4 bases short and J 5 bases short, with 14 bases between. The full variable domain, in which reference TRBV5-4 and TRBJ2-3 provide the parts outside the CDR3, is ETGVTQSPTHLIKTRGQQVTLRCSSQSGHNTVSWYQQALGQGPQFIFQYYREEENGRGNFPPRFSGLQFPNYSSELNVNALELDDSALYLCASSLPEVRDTQYFGPGTRLTVL.

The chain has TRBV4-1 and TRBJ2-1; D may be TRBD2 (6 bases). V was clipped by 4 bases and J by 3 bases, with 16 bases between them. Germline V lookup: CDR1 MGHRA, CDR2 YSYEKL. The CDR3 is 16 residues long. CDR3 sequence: CASSPILTRYYNEQFF. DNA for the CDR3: TGCGCCAGCAGCCCGATACTGACTAGATACTACAATGAGCAGTTCTTC.

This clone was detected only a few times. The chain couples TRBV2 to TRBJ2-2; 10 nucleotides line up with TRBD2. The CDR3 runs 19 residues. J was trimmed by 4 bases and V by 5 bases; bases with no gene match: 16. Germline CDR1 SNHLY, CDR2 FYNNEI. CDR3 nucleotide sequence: TGTGCCAGCAGTCCTCGCGGACTAGCGGCGTATGGGAGCACCGGGGAGCTGTTTTTT. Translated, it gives CASSPRGLAAYGSTGELFF.

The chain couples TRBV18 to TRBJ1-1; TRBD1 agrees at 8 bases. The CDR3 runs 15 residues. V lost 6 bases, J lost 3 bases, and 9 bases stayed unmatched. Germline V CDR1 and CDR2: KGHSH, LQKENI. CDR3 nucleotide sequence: TGTGCCAGCTCTCTGGGGCAGGGGGCTGACACTGAAGCTTTCTTT. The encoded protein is CASSLGQGADTEAFF.

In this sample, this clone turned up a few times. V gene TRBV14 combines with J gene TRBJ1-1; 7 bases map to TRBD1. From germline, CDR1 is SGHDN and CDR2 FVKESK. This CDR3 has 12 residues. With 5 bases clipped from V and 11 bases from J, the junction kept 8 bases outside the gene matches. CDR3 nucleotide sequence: TGTGCCAGCAGCACGATCGACAGGGAGGCTTTCTTT. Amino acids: CASSTIDREAFF.

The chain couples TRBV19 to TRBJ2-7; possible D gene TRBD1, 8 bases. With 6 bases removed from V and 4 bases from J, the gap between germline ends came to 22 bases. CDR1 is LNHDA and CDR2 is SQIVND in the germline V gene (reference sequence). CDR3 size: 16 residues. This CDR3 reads CASRPRGGQAEYEQYF. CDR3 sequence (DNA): TGTGCCAGTAGACCCAGGGGGGGACAGGCCGAGTACGAGCAGTACTTC. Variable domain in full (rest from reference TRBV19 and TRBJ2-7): DGGITQSPKYLFRKEGQNVTLSCEQNLNHDAMYWYRQDPGQGLRLIYYSQIVNDFQKGDIAEGYSVSREKKESFPLTVTSAQKNPTAFYLCASRPRGGQAEYEQYFGPGTRLTVT.